The present TCR beta chain was sequenced within a study of shared clonotypes between healthy human individuals. The study's findings and limits: Generally, naive subsets (rather than memory subsets) showed larger estimated richness. About 4.5% of naive CD4 clonotypes were common to a handful of donors.

About this clone: The antigen is unknown. Germline is not matched at one junction end, which may reflect a read error.

From germline, CDR1 is SSHAT and CDR2 FNYEAQ (reference sequence). The CDR3 has 13 amino acids. There were only Caucasian adults among the donors, and all lived in Nashville, Tennessee. The deep-level immunoSEQ assay was used. Using immunoSEQ multiplex PCR, the repertoire was profiled, and TCRdb retains in-frame clones only, with some absent. The sample has approximately 1.5 million clones; approximately 98.5% are singletons. The chain recombines TRBV7-7 with TRBJ2-1; D may be TRBD1 (5 bases). This clonotype originated in a man aged 25-40 years in good health. Sequenced material: naive CD4+ T cells sorted from blood. Subset noted: CD45RA+ positively selected. CDR3 residues: CASSFQGQGPQFF. Written as DNA, the CDR3 is TGTGCTAGCAGTTTCCAGGGTCAGGGTCCACAGTTCTTC.